This T cell receptor (beta chain) was retrieved from a study of tumor and adjacent non-tumor tissue in lung cancer. The wider study: On average, productive TCRbeta reads reached some 4.2 million per sample.

The library came from three nested PCR rounds adapted from ARM-PCR protocols. TCRdb redid the calling of the multiplex PCR reads with MiXCR, one entry per CDR3 protein. This table holds approximately 62,000 distinct CDR3 sequences, around two thirds found once. The CDR3 loop spans 13 amino acids. Germline V gene sequence: CDR1 MNHNY, CDR2 SVGAGI (reference sequence). With 0 bases removed from V and 8 bases from J, the gap between germline ends came to 10 bases. This clonotype was picked up many times. No cell sorting was done before RNA was extracted from the tissue. More than 3 cm separated this lung sample from the edge of the tumor.

The material sequenced was distant non-tumor lung tissue. The chain carries TRBV6-6 and TRBJ1-1, with TRBD1 as a possible D gene (6 bases). The sequence was collected from a man in his 70s with non-small cell lung cancer. The DNA of the CDR3 is TGTGCCAGCAGTTACTCGACAGGCAGGGAAGCTTTCTTT. Translation gives CASSYSTGREAFF.